This TCR beta chain was sequenced for a study of blood T cell repertoires in COVID-19. Study information: The samples span acute and convalescent COVID-19 from the United States, Italy and Spain. T cells, B-cell-depleted T cells, or PBMCs supplied cDNA or gDNA.

Original analysis: Estimated nucleated cell counts came from reference gene primer amplification. TCRdb's copy holds only in-frame clones and misses some; the assay was immunoSEQ multiplex PCR. V, J and clone size reflect that table, while D and trimming were determined from the DNA. The data hold about 260,000 clones, with about 90% observed a single time. The germline gives CDR1 SGHRS, CDR2 YFSETQ. This CDR3 has 11 residues. The germline V and J ends were trimmed by 4 bases and 15 bases, with 14 bases remaining between them. The sequence came from a woman aged 35 to 49 with acute or convalescent COVID-19. The chain has TRBV5-1 and TRBJ2-1, with TRBD1 as a possible D gene (6 bases). Sample: peripheral blood. The DNA for the CDR3 is TGCGCCAGCAGCGCTCAGGGGTACCCGTTCTTC. Protein product: CASSAQGYPFF.